This T cell receptor (beta chain) was observed in a study of T cell responses to AZD1222 COVID-19 vaccine. This table comes from immunoSEQ multiplex PCR, and its TCRdb copy is limited to in-frame clones, with some not included. The sample lists fewer than 85,000 clones, roughly nine tenths occurring once. This CDR3 has 15 amino acids. The germline V gene has CDR1 SGHDT and CDR2 YYEEEE. V lost 4 bases, J lost 2 bases, and 6 bases stayed unmatched. The origin of this receptor is an adult in good health. The input for sequencing was peripheral blood, taken on day 0 of AZD1222 vaccination. The V call is TRBV5-6, the J call TRBJ2-1; 7 bases agree with TRBD1. The CDR3 region is CASSGWTGPYNEQFF. The CDR3 DNA follows: TGTGCCAGCAGCGGATGGACAGGACCCTACAATGAGCAGTTCTTC. The whole variable domain, remainder taken from reference TRBV5-6 and TRBJ2-1, is DAGVTQSPTHLIKTRGQQVTLRCSPKSGHDTVSWYQQALGQGPQFIFQYYEEEERQRGNFPDRFSGHQFPNYSSELNVNALLLGDSALYLCASSGWTGPYNEQFFGPGTRLTVL.